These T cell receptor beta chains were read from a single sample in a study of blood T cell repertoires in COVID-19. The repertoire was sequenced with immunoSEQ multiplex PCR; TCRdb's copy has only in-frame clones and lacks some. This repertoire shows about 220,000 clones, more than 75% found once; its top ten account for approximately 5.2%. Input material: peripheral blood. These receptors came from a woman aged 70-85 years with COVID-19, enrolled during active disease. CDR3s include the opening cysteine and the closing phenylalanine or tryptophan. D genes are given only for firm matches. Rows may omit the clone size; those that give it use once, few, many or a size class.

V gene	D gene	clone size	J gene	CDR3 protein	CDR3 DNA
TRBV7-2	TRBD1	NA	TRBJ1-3	CASSLTGGSGNTIYF	TGTGCCAGCAGTTTAACAGGGGGCTCTGGAAACACCATATATTTT
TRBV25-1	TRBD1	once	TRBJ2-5	CASSEGTAQETQYF	TGTGCCAGCAGTGAAGGGACAGCCCAAGAGACCCAGTACTTC
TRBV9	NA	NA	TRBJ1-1	CASSAPPVNTEAFF	TGTGCCAGCAGCGCCCCTCCAGTGAACACTGAAGCTTTCTTT
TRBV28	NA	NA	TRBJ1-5	CASSQQGKPQHF	TGTGCCAGCAGCCAGCAGGGTAAGCCCCAGCATTTT
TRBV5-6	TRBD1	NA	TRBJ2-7	CASRNQPGQASYEQYF	TGTGCCAGCAGAAATCAACCGGGACAGGCTTCCTACGAGCAGTACTTC
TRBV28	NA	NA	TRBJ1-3	CASSLYGVGVNTIYF	TGTGCCAGCAGTTTATACGGGGTCGGGGTCAACACCATATATTTT
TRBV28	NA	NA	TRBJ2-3	CASSFSGIPTQYF	TGTGCCAGCAGTTTCTCGGGGATTCCTACGCAGTATTTT
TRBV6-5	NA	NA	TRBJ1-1	CASWPIIDTEAFF	TGTGCCAGCTGGCCGATTATTGACACTGAAGCTTTCTTT
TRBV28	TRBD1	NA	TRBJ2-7	CASSISPGTGGKYF	TGTGCCAGCAGCATATCCCCCGGGACAGGGGGCAAGTACTTC
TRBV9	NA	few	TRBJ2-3	CASSVQMVTDTQYF	TGTGCCAGCAGCGTACAGATGGTCACAGATACGCAGTATTTT
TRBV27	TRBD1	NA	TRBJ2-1	CASRRQGAGEQFF	TGTGCCAGCAGAAGACAGGGGGCGGGTGAGCAGTTCTTC
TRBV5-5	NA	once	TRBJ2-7	CASSVGWQTTHQQYF	TGTGCCAGCAGCGTTGGTTGGCAGACGACTCACCAGCAGTACTTC
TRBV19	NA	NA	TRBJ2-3	CASSISGLTDTQYF	TGTGCCAGTAGTATCTCTGGACTCACAGATACGCAGTATTTT
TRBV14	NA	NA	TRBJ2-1	CASSPSFLDSSFTYNEQFF	TGTGCCAGCAGCCCCTCCTTCCTGGACAGCTCCTTTACCTACAATGAGCAGTTCTTC
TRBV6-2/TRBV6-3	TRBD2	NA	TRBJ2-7	CASSYTNAGLAYEQYF	TGTGCCAGCAGTTACACGAATGCGGGACTAGCCTACGAGCAGTACTTC
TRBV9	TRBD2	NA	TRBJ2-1	CASSSRTSGSLNEQFF	TGTGCCAGCAGCTCTCGGACTAGCGGGAGCCTCAATGAGCAGTTCTTC
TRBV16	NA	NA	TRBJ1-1	CASSLVRDGQAFF	TGTGCCAGCAGCCTAGTGCGGGACGGGCAAGCTTTCTTT
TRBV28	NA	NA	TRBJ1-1	CASSAREDTEAFF	TGTGCCAGCAGTGCGAGGGAGGACACTGAAGCTTTCTTT
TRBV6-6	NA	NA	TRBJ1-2	CASSYTGDGYGYTF	TGTGCCAGCAGTTACACGGGGGACGGCTATGGCTACACCTTC
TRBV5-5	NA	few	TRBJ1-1	CASTTEGFNTEAFF	TGTGCCAGCACCACCGAGGGCTTTAACACTGAAGCTTTCTTT
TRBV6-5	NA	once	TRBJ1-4	CATKDGQTTNEKLFF	TGTGCCACCAAAGACGGACAGACAACTAATGAAAAACTGTTTTTT
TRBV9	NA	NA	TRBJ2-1	CASSVMGASYNEQFF	TGTGCCAGCAGCGTAATGGGGGCCTCGTACAATGAGCAGTTCTTC
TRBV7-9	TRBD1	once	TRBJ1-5	CASSFTGDGQPQHF	TGTGCCAGCAGCTTTACAGGGGACGGGCAGCCCCAGCATTTT
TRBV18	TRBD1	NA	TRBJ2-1	CASSPLGQGENEQFF	TGTGCCAGCTCACCTCTGGGACAGGGGGAAAATGAGCAGTTCTTC
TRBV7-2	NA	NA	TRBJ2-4	CASSLNVGVAKNIQYF	TGTGCCAGCAGCTTAAATGTCGGGGTAGCCAAAAACATTCAGTACTTC
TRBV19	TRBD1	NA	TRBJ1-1	CASSRQGRDTEAFF	TGTGCCAGTAGCCGACAGGGAAGGGACACTGAAGCTTTCTTT
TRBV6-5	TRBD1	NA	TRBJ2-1	CASSRDSSQFF	TGTGCCAGCAGTCGGGACAGTTCGCAGTTCTTC
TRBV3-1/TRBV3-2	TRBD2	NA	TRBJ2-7	CASSLGTSGSFSYEQYF	TGTGCCAGCAGCCTTGGGACTAGCGGGAGTTTTTCTTACGAGCAGTACTTC
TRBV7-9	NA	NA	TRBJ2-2	CASRLTGANTGELFF	TGTGCCAGCAGGTTGACAGGCGCGAACACCGGGGAGCTGTTTTTT
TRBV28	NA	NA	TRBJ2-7	CASSFLGRFYEQYF	TGTGCCAGCAGTTTTCTTGGCAGGTTTTACGAGCAGTACTTC
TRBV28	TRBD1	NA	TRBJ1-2	CASSYPGQGSSYGYTF	TGTGCCAGCAGTTATCCGGGACAGGGATCTTCCTATGGCTACACCTTC
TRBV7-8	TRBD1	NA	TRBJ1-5	CASSSATTGLNQPQHF	TGTGCCAGCAGCTCCGCGACGACAGGGCTTAATCAGCCCCAGCATTTT
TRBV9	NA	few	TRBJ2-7	CASSSGSSYEQYF	TGTGCCAGCAGTAGCGGAAGCTCCTACGAGCAGTACTTC
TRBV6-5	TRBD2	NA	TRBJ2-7	CASSYGDSGSRSEQYF	TGTGCCAGCAGTTACGGGGATAGCGGGTCAAGAAGCGAGCAGTACTTC
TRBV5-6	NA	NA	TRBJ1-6	CASSPPGGGPYNSPLHF	TGTGCCAGCAGCCCGCCGGGTGGAGGACCCTATAATTCACCCCTCCACTTT
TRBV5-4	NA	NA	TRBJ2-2	CASSSKRSNTGELFF	TGTGCCAGCAGCTCAAAGCGTTCGAACACCGGGGAGCTGTTTTTT
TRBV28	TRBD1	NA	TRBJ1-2	CASSYGTDYGYTF	TGTGCCAGCAGCTACGGGACAGACTATGGCTACACCTTC
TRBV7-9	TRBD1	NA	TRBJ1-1	CASSFGQANTEAFF	TGTGCCAGCAGCTTCGGACAGGCTAACACTGAAGCTTTCTTT
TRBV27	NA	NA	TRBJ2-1	CASSIWTDYNEQFF	TGTGCCAGCAGTATCTGGACAGATTACAATGAGCAGTTCTTC
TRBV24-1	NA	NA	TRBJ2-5	CATSDSRTAQETQYF	TGTGCCACCAGTGATTCCCGGACAGCCCAAGAGACCCAGTACTTC